This TCR beta chain originates from a study of blood T cells in healthy people across ages. A sample-barcoded 5' primer and a J-beta primer mix were used in a second PCR of roughly 6 to 12 cycles. TCRdb itself ran the 5' RACE reads through MiXCR, one entry per CDR3 protein. The sample has about 670,000 distinct CDR3 sequences, around two fifths seen once. The receptor's source is an elderly man in good health. Sequences were obtained from blood.

CDR3 sequence reads: CAAVAGEGGTDTQYF. The DNA for the CDR3 is TGTGCCGCTGTTGCAGGGGAGGGAGGCACAGATACGCAGTATTTT. The chain uses TRBV28 and TRBJ2-3, with D tentatively TRBD2 (7 bases). The CDR3 has 15 residues. V was cut by 11 bases and J by 1 base, with 19 bases left in between. The V gene's germline CDR1 is MDHEN and CDR2 SYDVKM.